One T cell receptor (beta chain) is described in this entry. Its antigen is not known. Other DNA sequences from this sample encode an identical CDR3 as well. The data stem from a study of OX40 agonist ivuxolimab in advanced cancers. Background on the study: Patients with hepatocellular carcinoma, melanoma, renal cell or head and neck cancer made up the dose-escalation patients. There were three patients with partial responses, one having hepatocellular carcinoma and two cutaneous melanoma.

The germline V and J ends were trimmed by 0 bases and 0 bases, with 8 bases remaining between them. In germline, CDR1 is LNHNV, CDR2 YYDKDF (reference sequence). The CDR3 spans 15 residues. The method was immunoSEQ multiplex PCR; TCRdb's version includes in-frame clones alone and lacks a portion of them. The repertoire holds about 50,000 clones, roughly 89% seen once, with approximately 6% in the top ten. Regarding the study as a whole: In a subset of nonresponders, normalized T-cell clonal expansion was also low. The mean number of expanded clones was higher in CD8+ T cells than in CD4+.

J is TRBJ1-1 and V is TRBV15; a weak D match, TRBD1 (6 bases). The sequence derives from an adult with an advanced solid tumor such as melanoma, head and neck, liver or kidney cancer. The sample was CD4+ or CD8+ T cells sorted from blood, taken in a trial of the OX40 agonist ivuxolimab. The CDR3 DNA follows: TGTGCCACCAGCAGAGACAGGGGCCTGAACACTGAAGCTTTCTTT. It specifies CATSRDRGLNTEAFF.